The entry below describes one T cell receptor (beta chain). Its antigen is unidentified. This CDR3 has 14 residues. Germline CDR1 and CDR2: MGHDK and SYGVNS. V was trimmed by 1 base and J by 6 bases, leaving 13 bases between them. The data were obtained in a study of cytomegalovirus exposure and HLA in healthy donors. Study-wide background: The study placed approximately 78% of its approximately 360 genotyped donors in the Caucasian-associated ancestry cluster. Study results and caveats: Analysis was carried out at a later point, and it linked a missense DCLRE1C variant to TCR beta V- and J-gene trimming.

PCR was performed using 60 Vbeta and 13 Jbeta primers. Profiling relied on immunoSEQ multiplex PCR, and the TCRdb table lists in-frame clones only, not all of them. The table lists about 48,000 clones. The rearrangement joins TRBV25-1 to TRBJ2-7, with D uncertain. Sequencing was done on a sample of PBMCs. The TCR originated in a middle-aged woman in good health and CMV-seronegative. The CDR3 DNA reads as TGTGCCAGCAGTGAATCCGACATGGTTGGCGAGCAGTACTTC. This codes for CASSESDMVGEQYF.